This T cell receptor (beta chain) was documented in a study of blood T cell repertoires in COVID-19. Turning to the study itself: The study drew acute and convalescent COVID-19 samples from the United States, Italy and Spain. In each case, the material was cDNA or gDNA derived from T cells, B-cell-depleted T cells, or PBMCs.

Enrollees, about 18 to 95 years old, lived in about two dozen US areas. Within 2 weeks before study entry, exposed participants met a COVID-19 case. TCRdb's copy holds only in-frame clones and misses some; the assay was immunoSEQ multiplex PCR. The sample consists of about 370,000 clones, approximately 89% of them appearing once. The CDR3 runs 16 residues. The germline V gene encodes CDR1 SNHLY and CDR2 FYNNEI. Trimming stripped 4 bases from V and 2 bases from J, with 15 bases between. The material sequenced was PBMCs or T cells enriched from blood (not recorded which). This sequence joins TRBV2 and TRBJ1-5; D remains ambiguous. This TCR derives from a woman in her 40s who had been exposed to COVID-19. The CDR3 DNA is TGTGCCAGCAGTGTTGTAGGAATTCAGGGCAATCAGCCCCAGCATTTT. This gives the protein CASSVVGIQGNQPQHF.